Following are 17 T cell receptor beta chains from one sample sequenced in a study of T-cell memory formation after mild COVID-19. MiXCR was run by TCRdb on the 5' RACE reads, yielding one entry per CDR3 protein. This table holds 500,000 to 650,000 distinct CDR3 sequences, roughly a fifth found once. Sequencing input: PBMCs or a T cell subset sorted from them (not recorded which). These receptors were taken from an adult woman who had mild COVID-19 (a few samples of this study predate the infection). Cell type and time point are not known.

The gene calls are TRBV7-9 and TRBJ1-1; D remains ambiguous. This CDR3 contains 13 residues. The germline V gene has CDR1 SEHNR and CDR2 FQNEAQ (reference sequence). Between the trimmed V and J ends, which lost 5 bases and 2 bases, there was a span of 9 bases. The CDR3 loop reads CASSERGNTEAFF. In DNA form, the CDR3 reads TGTGCCAGCAGCGAACGGGGTAACACTGAAGCTTTCTTT.

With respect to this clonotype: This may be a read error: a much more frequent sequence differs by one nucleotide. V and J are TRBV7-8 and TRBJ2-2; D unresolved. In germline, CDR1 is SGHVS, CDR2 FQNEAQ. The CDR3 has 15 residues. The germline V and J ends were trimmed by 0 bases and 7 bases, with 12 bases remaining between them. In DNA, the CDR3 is TGTGCCAGCAGCTTAGCGGGAAGGAATTGCGGGGAGCTGTTTTTT. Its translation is CASSLAGRNCGELFF. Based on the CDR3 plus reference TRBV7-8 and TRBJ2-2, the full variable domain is GAGVSQSPRYKVAKRGQDVALRCDPISGHVSLFWYQQALGQGPEFLTYFQNEAQLDKSGLPSDRFFAERPEGSVSTLKIQRTQQEDSAVYLCASSLAGRNCGELFFGEGSRLTVL.

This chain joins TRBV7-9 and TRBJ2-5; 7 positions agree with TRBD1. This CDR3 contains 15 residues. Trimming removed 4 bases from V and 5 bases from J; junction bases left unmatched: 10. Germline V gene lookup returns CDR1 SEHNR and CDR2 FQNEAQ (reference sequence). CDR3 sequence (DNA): TGTGCCAGCAGCTCCAGACAGGGTGTTGAGGAGACCCAGTACTTC. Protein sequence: CASSSRQGVEETQYF.

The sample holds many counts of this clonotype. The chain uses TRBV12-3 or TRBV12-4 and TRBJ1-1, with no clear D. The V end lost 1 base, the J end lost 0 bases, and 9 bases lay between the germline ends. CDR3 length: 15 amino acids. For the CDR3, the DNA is TGTGCCAGCAGTTTAGGGGCCCTCATGAACACTGAAGCTTTCTTT. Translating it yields CASSLGALMNTEAFF.

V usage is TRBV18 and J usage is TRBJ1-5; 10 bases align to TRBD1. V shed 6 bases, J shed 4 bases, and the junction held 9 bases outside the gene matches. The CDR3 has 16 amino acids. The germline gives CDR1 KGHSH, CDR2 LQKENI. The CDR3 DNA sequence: TGTGCCAGCTCGACGACAGGGGGCATCGTGAATCAGCCCCAGCATTTT. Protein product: CASSTTGGIVNQPQHF.

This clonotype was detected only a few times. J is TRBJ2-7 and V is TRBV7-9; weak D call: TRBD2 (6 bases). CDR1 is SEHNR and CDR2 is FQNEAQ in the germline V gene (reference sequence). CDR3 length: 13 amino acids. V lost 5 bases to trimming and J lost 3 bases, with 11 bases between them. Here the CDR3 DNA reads TGTGCCAGCAGCGGAGGGGCCCGCTACGAGCAGTACTTC. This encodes CASSGGARYEQYF.

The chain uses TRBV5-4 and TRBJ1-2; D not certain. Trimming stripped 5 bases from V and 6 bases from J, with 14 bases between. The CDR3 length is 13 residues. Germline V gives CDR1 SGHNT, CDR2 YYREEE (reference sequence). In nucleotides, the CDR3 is TGTGCCAGCAGTCCGGCGAGCTCCCATGGCTACACCTTC. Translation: CASSPASSHGYTF. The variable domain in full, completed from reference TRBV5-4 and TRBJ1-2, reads ETGVTQSPTHLIKTRGQQVTLRCSSQSGHNTVSWYQQALGQGPQFIFQYYREEENGRGNFPPRFSGLQFPNYSSELNVNALELDDSALYLCASSPASSHGYTFGSGTRLTVV.

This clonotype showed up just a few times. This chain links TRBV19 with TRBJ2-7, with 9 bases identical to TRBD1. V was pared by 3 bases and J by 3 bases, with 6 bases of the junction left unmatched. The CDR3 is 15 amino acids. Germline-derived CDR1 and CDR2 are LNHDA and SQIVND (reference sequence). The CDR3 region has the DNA TGTGCCAGTAGTATCCAAGGGACAGGGTACTACGAGCAGTACTTC. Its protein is CASSIQGTGYYEQYF.

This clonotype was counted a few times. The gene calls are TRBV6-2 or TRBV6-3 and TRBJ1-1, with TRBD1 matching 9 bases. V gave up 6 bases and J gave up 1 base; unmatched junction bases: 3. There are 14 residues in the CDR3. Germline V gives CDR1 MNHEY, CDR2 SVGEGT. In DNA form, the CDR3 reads TGTGCCAGCAGGGGACAGGGCACGAACACTGAAGCTTTCTTT. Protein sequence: CASRGQGTNTEAFF.

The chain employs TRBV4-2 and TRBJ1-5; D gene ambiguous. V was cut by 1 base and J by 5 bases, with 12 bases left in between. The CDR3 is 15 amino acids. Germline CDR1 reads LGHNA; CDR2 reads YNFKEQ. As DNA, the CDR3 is TGTGCCAGCAGCCAAGGAGAATCCAAGGATCAGCCCCAGCATTTT. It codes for CASSQGESKDQPQHF.

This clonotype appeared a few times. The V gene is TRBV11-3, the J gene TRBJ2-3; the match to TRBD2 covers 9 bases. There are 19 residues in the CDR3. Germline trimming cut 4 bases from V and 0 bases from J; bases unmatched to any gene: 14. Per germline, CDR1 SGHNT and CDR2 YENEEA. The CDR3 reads CASSSPWSSGSVSTDTQYF. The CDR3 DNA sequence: TGTGCCAGCAGCTCCCCATGGAGTAGCGGGAGTGTTAGCACAGATACGCAGTATTTT.

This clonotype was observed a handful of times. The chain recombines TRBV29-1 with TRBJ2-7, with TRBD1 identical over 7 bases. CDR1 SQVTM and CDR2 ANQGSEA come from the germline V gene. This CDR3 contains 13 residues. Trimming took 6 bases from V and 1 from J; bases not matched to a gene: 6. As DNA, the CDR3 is TGCAGCGTGCAGACAGGGCATTCCTACGAGCAGTACTTC. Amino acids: CSVQTGHSYEQYF.

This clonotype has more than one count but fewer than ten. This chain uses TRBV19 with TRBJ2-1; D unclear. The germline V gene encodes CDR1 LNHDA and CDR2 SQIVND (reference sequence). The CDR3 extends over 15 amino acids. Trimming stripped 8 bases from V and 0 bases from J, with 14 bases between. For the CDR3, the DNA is TGTGCCAGTGGCCAGGACCCAAGCTCCTACAATGAGCAGTTCTTC. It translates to CASGQDPSSYNEQFF.

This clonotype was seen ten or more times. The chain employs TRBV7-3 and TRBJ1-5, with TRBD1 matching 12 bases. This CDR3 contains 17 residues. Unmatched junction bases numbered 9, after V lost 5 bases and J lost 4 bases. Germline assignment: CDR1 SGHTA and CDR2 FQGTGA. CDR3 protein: CASSPFGTGGGNQPQHF. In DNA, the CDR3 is TGTGCCAGCAGCCCTTTCGGGACAGGGGGCGGGAATCAGCCCCAGCATTTT. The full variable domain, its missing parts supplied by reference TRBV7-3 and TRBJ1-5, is GAGVSQTPSNKVTEKGKYVELRCDPISGHTALYWYRQSLGQGPEFLIYFQGTGAADDSGLPNDRFFAVRPEGSVSTLKIQRTERGDSAVYLCASSPFGTGGGNQPQHFGDGTRLSIL.

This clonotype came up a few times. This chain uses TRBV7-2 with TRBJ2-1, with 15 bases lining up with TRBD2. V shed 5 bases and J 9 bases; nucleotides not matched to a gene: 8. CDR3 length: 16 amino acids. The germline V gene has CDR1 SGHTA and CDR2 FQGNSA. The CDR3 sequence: CASSVGLAGGATEQFF. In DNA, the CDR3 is TGTGCCAGCAGCGTTGGACTAGCGGGGGGGGCCACTGAGCAGTTCTTC.

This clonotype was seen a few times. CDR3 loop: CASNYRGNTGELFF. The CDR3 nucleotides read TGTGCCAGCAATTACAGGGGGAACACCGGGGAGCTGTTTTTT. The V call is TRBV27, the J call TRBJ2-2, with 7 bases identical to TRBD1. The CDR3 loop spans 14 amino acids. Germline loops: CDR1 MNHEY, CDR2 SMNVEV (reference sequence). V dropped 7 bases and J dropped 1; count of bases not matched to a gene: 3.

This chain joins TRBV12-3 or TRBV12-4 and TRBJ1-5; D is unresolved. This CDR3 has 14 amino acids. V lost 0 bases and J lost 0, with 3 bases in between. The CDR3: CASSLASSNQPQHF. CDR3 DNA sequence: TGTGCCAGCAGTTTAGCGAGTAGCAATCAGCCCCAGCATTTT.